Following are 21 T cell receptor beta chains from one sample sequenced in a study of cytomegalovirus exposure and HLA in healthy donors. The PCR employed 60 Vbeta primers together with 13 Jbeta primers. Sequenced by immunoSEQ multiplex PCR; TCRdb stores in-frame clones only, minus some. The sample lists some 140,000 clones; approximately 79% were seen once. The material sequenced was PBMCs. These receptors were taken from a man aged 45-60 years in good health and CMV-seropositive.

The chain is built from TRBV7-9 and TRBJ2-2, with 8 bases lining up with TRBD1. CDR1 and CDR2 from the germline V gene are SEHNR and FQNEAQ (reference sequence). This CDR3 is 17 amino acids long. V shed 5 bases, J shed 5 bases, and the junction held 13 bases outside the gene matches. The DNA of the CDR3 is TGTGCCAGCAGCACCCGGAGCAGGGGGCGTGGTACCGGGGAGCTGTTTTTT. This gives the protein CASSTRSRGRGTGELFF.

V and J are TRBV5-6 and TRBJ2-3, with TRBD1 matching over 7 bases. CDR3 length equals 15 residues. The germline V gene has CDR1 SGHDT and CDR2 YYEEEE. V lost 3 bases, J lost 1 base, and 5 bases stayed unmatched. The CDR3 loop is CASSYTGARTDTQYF. Written as DNA, the CDR3 is TGTGCCAGCAGCTATACAGGGGCCCGCACAGATACGCAGTATTTT.

The chain recombines TRBV7-2 with TRBJ2-1; the match to TRBD2 covers 13 bases. The CDR3 totals 17 residues. Germline V gene data show CDR1 as SGHTA and CDR2 as FQGNSA. Trimming took 10 bases from V and 6 from J; bases not matched to a gene: 15. CDR3 protein: CATRGGTSGAVGNEQFF. The CDR3 nucleotides are TGTGCCACCAGGGGGGGGACTAGCGGGGCGGTGGGCAATGAGCAGTTCTTC.

V is TRBV19 and J is TRBJ1-5; TRBD1 matches 9 bases. V lost 4 bases, J lost 3 bases, and 7 bases stayed unmatched. Germline CDR1 LNHDA, CDR2 SQIVND (reference sequence). The CDR3 runs 16 residues. The CDR3 here is CASSSPRTGANQPQHF. The CDR3 nucleotides read TGTGCCAGTAGTAGCCCTCGGACAGGGGCCAATCAGCCCCAGCATTTT.

This clone was observed once. The genes are TRBV14 and TRBJ1-1, with D unresolved. V dropped 4 bases and J dropped 1 base, with 7 bases sitting between them. The CDR3 has 13 residues. CDR1 and CDR2 (germline): SGHDN, FVKESK. The CDR3 is CASSLLGNTEAFF. Here the CDR3 DNA reads TGTGCCAGCAGCCTCCTCGGGAACACTGAAGCTTTCTTT.

This clone appeared once. This rearrangement joins TRBV6-5 to TRBJ1-1; unclear D gene. The germline V and J ends were trimmed by 2 bases and 4 bases, with 8 bases remaining between them. CDR3 length: 13 amino acids. CDR1 and CDR2 from the germline V gene are MNHEY and SVGAGI. CDR3 coding DNA: TGTGCCAGCAGTTACCAAACTAGCACTGAAGCTTTCTTT. Its translation: CASSYQTSTEAFF.

The chain links TRBV25-1 to TRBJ1-1, with 9 bases aligning to TRBD1. CDR1 and CDR2 (germline): MGHDK, SYGVNS. V gave up 3 bases and J gave up 1 base; unmatched junction bases: 0. This CDR3 region has 14 residues. Here the CDR3 DNA reads TGTGCCAGCAGTGAGACAGGGGGGAACACTGAAGCTTTCTTT. Protein: CASSETGGNTEAFF. Supplemented by reference TRBV25-1 and TRBJ1-1, the full variable domain reads EADIYQTPRYLVIGTGKKITLECSQTMGHDKMYWYQQDPGMELHLIHYSYGVNSTEKGDLSSESTVSRIRTEHFPLTLESARPSHTSQYLCASSETGGNTEAFFGQGTRLTVV.

This chain connects TRBV18 to TRBJ2-1; 10 nucleotides match TRBD1. Germline V gives CDR1 KGHSH, CDR2 LQKENI. The J segment lost 12 bases and the V segment lost 0 bases, leaving 14 bases of the junction unmatched. CDR3 size: 17 residues. This CDR3 reads CASSPPYSGQGGTSQFF. CDR3 bases: TGTGCCAGCTCACCACCTTATTCAGGACAGGGGGGTACGTCGCAGTTCTTC.

The CDR3 loop reads CASSQGQQETQYF. For the CDR3, the DNA is TGTGCCAGCTCCCAGGGACAACAAGAGACCCAGTACTTC. The chain uses TRBV18 and TRBJ2-5; weak D call: TRBD1 (6 bases). The CDR3 runs to 13 residues. Looked up from germline, CDR1 is KGHSH and CDR2 is LQKENI. Deletions cut 6 bases from V and 2 bases from J, with 10 bases between.

The rearrangement uses TRBV27 and TRBJ2-4; tentative D call: TRBD2 (5 bases). Germline V gene sequence: CDR1 MNHEY, CDR2 SMNVEV (reference sequence). V was pared by 6 bases and J by 3 bases, with 18 bases between. The CDR3 is 16 residues long. CDR3 amino acids: CASRPPLGDYKNIQYF. The CDR3 nucleotides read TGTGCCAGCAGACCTCCTTTGGGAGATTACAAAAACATTCAGTACTTC.

The sample holds one count of this clone. The chain couples TRBV7-2 to TRBJ2-1; D is perhaps TRBD2 (5 bases). CDR1 is SGHTA, CDR2 FQGNSA, per germline. The CDR3 length is 15 residues. The V gene lost 5 bases and the J gene lost 6 bases, with 17 bases spanning the gap. Here the CDR3 DNA reads TGTGCCAGCAGCCCAGCGGCCCCCGACCGCAATGAGCAGTTCTTC. Residues: CASSPAAPDRNEQFF.

This sequence joins TRBV6-5 and TRBJ2-3; TRBD1 matches 9 bases. With 5 bases clipped from V and 0 bases from J, the junction kept 3 bases outside the gene matches. This CDR3 contains 15 residues. Germline V gene lookup returns CDR1 MNHEY and CDR2 SVGAGI. Here the CDR3 reads CASSRTGASTDTQYF. For the CDR3, the DNA is TGTGCCAGCAGTCGGACAGGGGCGAGCACAGATACGCAGTATTTT.

The chain is built from TRBV6-6 and TRBJ1-3; D is possibly TRBD1 (5 bases). Germline lookup yields CDR1 MNHNY and CDR2 SVGAGI (reference sequence). V lost 5 bases and J 2 bases, leaving 13 bases between the germline ends. This CDR3 spans 15 amino acids. CDR3 loop: CASSQYQQAGNTIYF. The DNA of the CDR3 is TGTGCCAGCAGTCAATATCAACAGGCTGGAAACACCATATATTTT.

The chain links TRBV19 to TRBJ1-1; perhaps TRBD1 as D (5 bases). There are 15 residues in the CDR3. V lost 7 bases and J 1 base, leaving 16 bases between the germline ends. Germline-derived CDR1 and CDR2 are LNHDA and SQIVND (reference sequence). The CDR3 here is CASKETASSNTEAFF. As DNA, the CDR3 is TGTGCCAGTAAGGAGACAGCGTCTTCGAACACTGAAGCTTTCTTT.

V and J are TRBV15 and TRBJ2-3, with 9 bases that match TRBD1. CDR1 and CDR2 (germline): LNHNV, YYDKDF (reference sequence). The V gene end was trimmed by 0 bases and the J gene end by 11 bases; junction bases not matched to a gene: 21. CDR3 length equals 19 residues. The CDR3, as DNA: TGTGCCACCAGCAGAGATCGTCCGGTACCGGGACAGGGAAGGATGGTGCAGTATTTT. It codes for CATSRDRPVPGQGRMVQYF.

The chain recombines TRBV5-4 with TRBJ1-1; 7 nucleotides line up with TRBD1. Per germline, CDR1 SGHNT and CDR2 YYREEE (reference sequence). The V gene end was trimmed by 3 bases and the J gene end by 5 bases; junction bases not matched to a gene: 10. The CDR3 sequence is 15 residues long. This CDR3 reads CASSSVTGLPTEAFF. The CDR3 nucleotides read TGTGCCAGCAGCTCTGTGACAGGGCTTCCAACTGAAGCTTTCTTT.

The chain has TRBV28 and TRBJ1-1; 7 bases match TRBD1. Looked up from germline, CDR1 is MDHEN and CDR2 is SYDVKM. The length of the CDR3 is 15 residues. V lost 3 bases to trimming and J lost 6 bases; unmatched junction nucleotides: 10. The CDR3 sequence: CASSFSTGTKSEAFF. In nucleotides, the CDR3 is TGTGCCAGCAGTTTTTCGACAGGGACCAAGTCTGAAGCTTTCTTT.

This chain connects TRBV5-1 to TRBJ2-5; D may be TRBD1 (6 bases). Germline V gene lookup returns CDR1 SGHRS and CDR2 YFSETQ. Trimming shortened V by 1 base and J by 1 base, and 11 bases separated the two germline ends. The CDR3 consists of 15 residues. The CDR3 region has the DNA TGCGCCAGCAGCTTGCTGCAGGGGCCCCAAGAGACCCAGTACTTC. This gives the protein CASSLLQGPQETQYF.

This clone appeared once. The V call is TRBV7-8, the J call TRBJ1-1; D is perhaps TRBD1 (5 bases). The V end lost 1 base, the J end lost 1 base, and 13 bases lay between the germline ends. Germline V gene sequence: CDR1 SGHVS, CDR2 FQNEAQ. This CDR3 comprises 16 residues. The CDR3: CASSLEAGGRNTEAFF. CDR3 bases: TGTGCCAGCAGCTTAGAGGCCGGGGGGAGGAACACTGAAGCTTTCTTT.

The rearrangement uses TRBV5-5 and TRBJ1-6; D perhaps matches TRBD1 (6 bases). The germline CDR1 and CDR2 sequences are SGHKS and YYEKEE (reference sequence). The CDR3 extends over 19 amino acids. Between the trimmed V and J ends, which lost 2 bases and 3 bases, there was a span of 21 bases. In nucleotides, the CDR3 is TGTGCCAGCAGCTTTCTAGCAATGGGGGCCGGCATCTATAATTCACCCCTCCACTTT. Its translation: CASSFLAMGAGIYNSPLHF.

The gene calls are TRBV7-2 and TRBJ1-3, with TRBD1 matching 7 bases. This CDR3 is built from 14 residues. Trimming removed 0 bases from V and 4 bases from J; junction bases left unmatched: 0. Germline values: CDR1 SGHTA, CDR2 FQGNSA. Here the CDR3 reads CASSLAGGGNTIYF. CDR3 in DNA: TGTGCCAGCAGCTTAGCAGGGGGCGGAAACACCATATATTTT.